A selection of T cell receptor beta chains follows, all from one sample in a study of T-cell memory formation after mild COVID-19. TCRdb ran MiXCR on the 5' RACE reads and lists one entry per CDR3 protein. The data contain roughly 370,000 distinct CDR3 sequences, 15% to 20% of them singletons. The sequencing input was PBMCs or a T cell subset sorted from them (not recorded which). Receptors were obtained from a man between 18 and 29 years old who had mild COVID-19 (a few samples of this study predate the infection). Cell type and time point are not known. Both conserved end residues are part of each CDR3. A D gene is named only where the DNA matches it firmly. Expanded clones get a size class; other rows say once, few or many, or leave the size out.

>TRBV20-1|few|TRBD1|TRBJ1-2
CSARDDSQGDYGYTF
TGCAGTGCTAGAGACGACAGCCAGGGGGACTATGGCTACACCTTC
>TRBV5-1|.|TRBD2|TRBJ2-5
CASSLDGRGGNF
TGCGCCAGCAGCTTGGATGGTCGGGGGGGGAACTTC
>TRBV6-5|few|.|TRBJ2-7
CASSLSEQFYEQYF
TGTGCCAGCAGTTTATCCGAACAGTTCTACGAGCAGTACTTC
>TRBV4-1|few|.|TRBJ1-1
CASSQGQDRPNTEAFF
TGCGCCAGCAGCCAAGGACAGGACAGACCGAACACTGAAGCTTTCTTT
>TRBV20-1|.|TRBD1|TRBJ2-7
CSAFAGGRSYEQYF
TGCAGTGCCTTCGCAGGGGGCAGATCCTACGAGCAGTACTTC
>TRBV12-3/TRBV12-4|many|.|TRBJ2-1
CASSPRGDEQFF
TGTGCCAGCAGTCCCAGGGGAGATGAGCAGTTCTTC
>TRBV20-1|few|.|TRBJ2-1
CSRGTEYNEQFF
TGCAGCCGCGGGACGGAGTACAATGAGCAGTTCTTC
>TRBV7-2|.|.|TRBJ2-7
CASSLAGGGIRYEQYF
TGTGCCAGCAGCTTAGCCGGGGGCGGAATACGCTACGAGCAGTACTTC
>TRBV28|.|.|TRBJ1-2
CASSSFGGRYGYTF
TGTGCCAGCAGTTCCTTTGGGGGCCGCTATGGCTACACCTTC
>TRBV4-2|.|.|TRBJ2-3
CASSQEATSGRGGTQYF
TGTGCCAGCAGCCAAGAGGCAACTAGCGGCCGAGGGGGCACGCAGTATTTT
>TRBV5-1|.|.|TRBJ2-5
CASSYMRGGEETQYF
TGCGCCAGCAGCTACATGAGGGGGGGCGAGGAGACCCAGTACTTC
>TRBV4-3|.|TRBD1|TRBJ2-1
CASSQDRTGRYYNEQFF
TGCGCCAGCAGCCAAGATCGGACAGGGCGATACTACAATGAGCAGTTCTTC
>TRBV6-5|.|.|TRBJ1-1
CASSYSIGGYGTEAFF
TGTGCCAGCAGTTACTCGATCGGGGGGTATGGCACTGAAGCTTTCTTT
>TRBV11-2|few|TRBD1|TRBJ1-2
CASSPEPRDRVDGYTF
TGTGCCAGCAGCCCCGAGCCCCGGGACAGGGTAGATGGCTACACCTTC
>TRBV7-9|.|.|TRBJ1-6
CASSLIDSPLHF
TGTGCCAGCAGTCTAATCGATTCACCCCTCCACTTT
>TRBV7-6|.|.|TRBJ1-2
CASSLTGTPPGVGYGYTF
TGTGCCAGCAGCCTGACCGGGACACCCCCAGGGGTGGGCTATGGCTACACCTTC
>TRBV5-1|few|.|TRBJ1-5
CASSLAGRGNQPQHF
TGCGCCAGCAGCTTAGCGGGTAGGGGCAATCAGCCCCAGCATTTT
>TRBV28|few|.|TRBJ1-5
CASSSTGLDQPQHF
TGTGCCAGCAGTTCAACAGGGTTGGATCAGCCCCAGCATTTT
>TRBV5-1|once|.|TRBJ2-5
CASSLYGTPGETQYF
TGCGCCAGCAGCTTGTATGGGACGCCGGGCGAGACCCAGTACTTC
>TRBV6-2/TRBV6-3|.|.|TRBJ1-5
CASIERRVSGPQHF
TGTGCCAGCATCGAACGGAGGGTTTCGGGGCCCCAGCATTTT